This entry features one T cell receptor beta chain sequence. The CDR3 runs to 17 residues. The junction had 7 bases not matched to a gene; V was cut back by 3 bases and J by 7 bases. The germline gives CDR1 KGHDR, CDR2 SFDVKD. The repertoire was sequenced with immunoSEQ multiplex PCR; TCRdb's copy has only in-frame clones and lacks some. The table has about 180,000 clones, around 89% seen once. The sample belongs to a study of blood T cell repertoires in COVID-19. Study information: Both acute and convalescent COVID-19 samples were obtained from the United States, Italy and Spain.

V gene TRBV24-1 combines with J gene TRBJ2-1, with TRBD2 matching over 14 bases. The sequence came from a man aged 18 to 29 who had recovered from COVID-19. Sequencing used peripheral blood. The CDR3 DNA reads TGTGCCACCAGTGATCCGAGACTAGCGGGAGGGAGGAATGAGCAGTTCTTC. Its protein product is CATSDPRLAGGRNEQFF.